These 10 T cell receptor beta chains were all obtained from the same sample, sequenced in a study of CD8 T cells in ankylosing spondylitis. TCRdb called the 5' RACE reads again in MiXCR, with one record for every CDR3 protein. Among a few hundred thousand distinct CDR3 sequences listed, about a sixth were seen once. Sequences were obtained from blood, either unsorted or a sorted T cell fraction (not recorded which). These receptors were obtained from a male donor with ankylosing spondylitis or in good health (not recorded which).

In the case of this clonotype: An end of the junction differs from the germline gene, which may be a read error. The rearrangement links TRBV9 to TRBJ2-5; 10 bases match TRBD2. CDR1 and CDR2 from the germline V gene are SGDLS and YYNGEE. The CDR3 sequence is 16 residues long. The CDR3: CASSVDEREGQQTQYF. Here the CDR3 DNA reads TGTGCCAGCAGCGTAGACGAGCGGGAGGGCCAACAGACCCAGTACTTC.

This clonotype was found many times. V usage is TRBV7-8 and J usage is TRBJ2-3; D gene uncertain. CDR1 is SGHVS, CDR2 FQNEAQ, per germline. This CDR3 spans 14 amino acids. The V and J ends lost 1 base and 2 bases respectively, with 7 bases between them. CDR3 loop: CASSLDTTTDTQYF. The CDR3 coding sequence is TGTGCCAGCAGCTTAGATACCACCACAGATACGCAGTATTTT.

This clonotype was found a few times. This sequence joins TRBV7-8 and TRBJ2-1; a weak D match, TRBD2 (5 bases). V gave up 5 bases and J gave up 2 bases, with 19 bases separating them. The germline V gene has CDR1 SGHVS and CDR2 FQNEAQ. The CDR3 totals 17 residues. CDR3 protein: CASSPQAGLAAYNEQFF. The DNA for the CDR3 is TGTGCCAGCAGCCCTCAAGCTGGGCTAGCCGCCTACAATGAGCAGTTCTTC.

This clonotype was recorded a few times. This chain connects TRBV3-1 to TRBJ2-2; 9 bases are shared with TRBD2. CDR1 LGHDT and CDR2 YNNKEL come from the germline V gene (reference sequence). Trimming took 5 bases from V and 0 from J; bases not matched to a gene: 10. The CDR3 totals 18 residues. CDR3 region: CASSDRTSALTNTGELFF. The CDR3 region has the DNA TGTGCCAGCAGCGATCGGACTAGCGCGCTAACGAACACCGGGGAGCTGTTTTTT.

This clonotype was seen more than once but under ten times. The gene calls are TRBV20-1 and TRBJ2-2, with D perhaps matching TRBD2 (5 bases). V gave up 5 bases and J gave up 5 bases, with 21 bases separating them. From germline, CDR1 is DFQATT and CDR2 SNEGSKA (reference sequence). This CDR3 has 16 amino acids. The CDR3, as DNA: TGCAGTGCTGACCGCTCTAGCCCACCGTGGACCGGGGAGCTGTTTTTT. Amino acids: CSADRSSPPWTGELFF.

In this sample, this clonotype turned up many times. V is TRBV12-3 or TRBV12-4 and J is TRBJ2-1, with 10 bases matching TRBD2. Trimming cost V 5 bases and J 8 bases; bases outside gene matches: 9. The CDR3 contains 15 residues. In nucleotides, the CDR3 is TGTGCCAGCAGTCCCCCGACTAGCGGGTACGATGAGCAGTTCTTC. Protein product: CASSPPTSGYDEQFF.

This clonotype was detected only a few times. The V gene is TRBV11-1, the J gene TRBJ2-3; 12 bases line up with TRBD1. CDR3 length equals 19 residues. Germline V gene sequence: CDR1 SGHAT, CDR2 FQDESV (reference sequence). J lost 3 bases, V lost 5 bases, and 15 bases had no gene match. CDR3 protein: CASSTYDLGTGGETDTQYF. In DNA, the CDR3 is TGTGCCAGCAGCACATACGACCTCGGGACAGGGGGCGAAACAGATACGCAGTATTTT.

In this sample, this clonotype turned up a few times. The chain carries TRBV7-8 and TRBJ2-1; 10 bases are a match to TRBD2. CDR3 size: 14 residues. The germline V gene encodes CDR1 SGHVS and CDR2 FQNEAQ. Germline trimming cut 1 base from V and 15 bases from J; bases unmatched to any gene: 9. CDR3 bases: TGTGCCAGCAGCTTAGAGGAGCGGGAGGGCCAGTTGTTCTTC. Protein: CASSLEEREGQLFF.

In its sample, this clonotype was seen a few times. The chain couples TRBV15 to TRBJ1-3; the D is unclear. The CDR3 contains 15 residues. Trimming left V 0 bases short and J 0 bases short, with 6 bases between. Germline assignment: CDR1 LNHNV and CDR2 YYDKDF (reference sequence). The CDR3 is CATSREAVSGNTIYF. DNA of the CDR3: TGTGCCACCAGCAGAGAGGCGGTCTCTGGAAACACCATATATTTT.

The rearrangement links TRBV7-9 to TRBJ2-5, with TRBD1 identical over 11 bases. Germline-derived CDR1 and CDR2 are SEHNR and FQNEAQ (reference sequence). The CDR3 contains 16 residues. V shed 5 bases and J 2 bases; nucleotides not matched to a gene: 7. The CDR3 region has the DNA TGTGCCAGCAGCAACGTCGGGACAGGGGGTCAAGAGACCCAGTACTTC. Its protein is CASSNVGTGGQETQYF.